One and the same sample provided the 9 T cell receptor delta chains below, sequenced in a study of intestinal T cells in coeliac disease. For each case, the template was genomic DNA from ten approximately 5-µm formalin-fixed paraffin-embedded scrolls. Using approximately 150 ng of biopsy DNA, TRD was amplified in bulk with BIOMED-2 primers. TCRdb called clones anew from the multiplex PCR reads with CATT. This sample carries approximately 1,500 delta-chain clones, roughly 66% of them seen once, and the ten largest clones take over 15%. Sequences were obtained from a duodenal biopsy. Source of these receptors: a human donor with celiac disease.

The gene calls are TRDV1 and TRDJ1; TRDD2 or TRDD3 may be the D gene (6 bases each). This CDR3 contains 19 residues. CDR1 TSWWSYY and CDR2 QGS come from the germline V gene. With 5 bases removed from V and 3 bases from J, the gap between germline ends came to 28 bases. CDR3 loop: CALGPPLFLSGNWADKLIF. For the CDR3, the DNA is TGTGCTCTTGGGCCCCCACTTTTCCTATCGGGGAACTGGGCCGATAAACTCATCTTT.

Remarks on this clone: With only one base between it and a far larger clone, this is likely a read error. Other DNA variants within this sample encode the same CDR3. This rearrangement joins TRDV1 to TRDJ1, with 8 nucleotides matching TRDD3. The germline gives CDR1 TSWWSYY, CDR2 QGS. This CDR3 comprises 25 residues. DNA for the CDR3: TGTGCTCTTGGGGAACGGTCTTCCCTCACGTGGGGGATCGCCCCGGTTTTCCCCGGCACCGATAAGCTCATCTTT. Its translation: CALGERSSLTWGIAPVFPGTDKLIF.

This clone was counted between two and nine times. A much more abundant neighbour one base away suggests this may be a read error. This chain connects TRDV1 to TRDJ1; 7 bases agree with TRDD3. The CDR3 sequence is 22 residues long. V dropped 2 bases and J dropped 3; count of bases not matched to a gene: 27. The V gene's germline CDR1 is TSWWSYY and CDR2 QGS. CDR3 coding DNA: TGTGCTCTTGGGGAATGGCGGAACTGGGGCCGTACATATAACTCGTACGCCGATAAACTCATCTTT. This encodes CALGEWRNWGRTYNSYADKLIF.

A word on this clone: This sequence is one base from a far larger clone and is likely a read error. The CDR3 reads CALGELGSAGGYLYTDKLIF. The CDR3, as DNA: TGTGCTCTTGGGGAACTAGGTTCCGCTGGGGGATACCTGTACACCGATAAACTCATCTTT. The chain has TRDV1 and TRDJ1, with TRDD3 matching over 11 bases. CDR3 length: 20 residues. The V segment lost 0 bases and the J segment 0 bases; nucleotides outside the gene matches: 12. The V gene's germline CDR1 is TSWWSYY and CDR2 QGS.

A word on this clone: One base separates it from a far larger clone, so it is likely a read error. This same CDR3 is encoded by further DNA sequences in the sample. The chain carries TRDV2 and TRDJ1; 10 bases agree with TRDD3. Germline values: CDR1 GEAIGNYY, CDR2 EKD. The CDR3 is 14 amino acids. The V segment lost 3 bases and the J segment 2 bases; nucleotides outside the gene matches: 2. The CDR3 protein is CACDPLGDTDKLIF. The CDR3 nucleotides read TGTGCCTGTGACCCACTGGGGGATACCGATAAACTCATCTTT.

A few counts support this clone. One base separates it from a far larger clone, so it is likely a read error. Other DNA sequences in this specimen translate into the identical CDR3. V and J are TRDV2 and TRDJ3, with 7 nucleotides matching TRDD3. This CDR3 has 19 amino acids. CDR1 and CDR2 from the germline V gene are GEAIGNYY and EKD. This CDR3 reads CACDTVGGSGSWDTRQMFF. In DNA form, the CDR3 reads TGTGCCTGTGACACCGTGGGGGGATCCGGCTCCTGGGACACCCGGCAGATGTTTTTC.

CDR3 nucleotides: TGTGCTCTTGGGGAACTAGAGGTCTTGGTGTTCGGGACCGATAAACTCATCTTT. This encodes CALGELEVLVFGTDKLIF. This sequence joins TRDV1 and TRDJ1; D is unresolved. With 0 bases removed from V and 2 bases from J, the gap between germline ends came to 19 bases. Germline values: CDR1 TSWWSYY, CDR2 QGS. The CDR3 is 18 residues long.

The chain couples TRDV1 to TRDJ1; 12 nucleotides align to TRDD3. The CDR3 has 17 amino acids. With 4 bases clipped from V and 1 base from J, the junction kept 7 bases outside the gene matches. Germline V gene data show CDR1 as TSWWSYY and CDR2 as QGS. The CDR3 region is CALGGTYWGILTDKLIF. The CDR3, as DNA: TGTGCTCTTGGGGGTACCTACTGGGGGATACTCACCGATAAACTCATCTTT.

By share, this clone counts as large. The sample holds other DNA sequences that translate to the same CDR3. This rearrangement joins TRDV1 to TRDJ1, with a tentative D call TRDD3 (6 bases). Trimming removed 4 bases from V and 0 bases from J, with 27 bases in between. The CDR3 runs to 20 residues. Germline loops: CDR1 TSWWSYY, CDR2 QGS. The CDR3 loop is CALGAPSERWGAFYTDKLIF. The CDR3 nucleotides are TGTGCTCTTGGGGCCCCTTCGGAGAGGTGGGGGGCCTTCTACACCGATAAACTCATCTTT.